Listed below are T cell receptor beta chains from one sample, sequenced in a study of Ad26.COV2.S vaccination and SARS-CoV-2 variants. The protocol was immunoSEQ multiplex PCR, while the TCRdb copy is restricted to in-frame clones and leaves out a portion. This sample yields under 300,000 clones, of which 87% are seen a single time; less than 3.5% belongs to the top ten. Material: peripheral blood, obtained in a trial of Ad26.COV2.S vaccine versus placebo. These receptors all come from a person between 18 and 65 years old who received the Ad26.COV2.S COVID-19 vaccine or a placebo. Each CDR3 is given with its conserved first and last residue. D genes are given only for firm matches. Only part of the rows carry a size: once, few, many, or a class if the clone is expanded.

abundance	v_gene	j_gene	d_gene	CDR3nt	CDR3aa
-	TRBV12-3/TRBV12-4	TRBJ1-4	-	TGTGCCAGCAGTTACAGGGAATATGAAAAACTGTTTTTT	CASSYREYEKLFF
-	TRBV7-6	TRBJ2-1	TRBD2	TGTGCCAGCAGCTTCTCGACTAGCGGGGGGCCCTCCTACAATGAGCAGTTCTTC	CASSFSTSGGPSYNEQFF
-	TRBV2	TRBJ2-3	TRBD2	TGTGCCAGCAGTGTTTGGACTAGCGGGAGCACAGATACGCAGTATTTT	CASSVWTSGSTDTQYF
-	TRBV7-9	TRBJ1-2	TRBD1	TGTGCCAGCAGCTTAGACGATTCACGGACAGGGGGTTATGGCTACACCTTC	CASSLDDSRTGGYGYTF
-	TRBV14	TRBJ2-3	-	TGTGCCAGCAGCCAAGAAACGACTATAGGGGCCCTCGACACAGATACGCAGTATTTT	CASSQETTIGALDTDTQYF
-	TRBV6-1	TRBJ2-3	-	TGTGCCAGCAGTGAACTCGGGCGTAGAAGCACAGATACGCAGTATTTT	CASSELGRRSTDTQYF
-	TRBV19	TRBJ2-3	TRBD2	TGTGCCAGTAGTAGGGAGGAGGCTAGCGGGAGGGCAGATACGCAGTATTTT	CASSREEASGRADTQYF
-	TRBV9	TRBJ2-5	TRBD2	TGTGCCAGCAGCGTAGAGGCTAGCGGGGGGGAAGAGACCCAGTACTTC	CASSVEASGGEETQYF
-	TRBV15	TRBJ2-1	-	TGTGCCACCAGCAGAGACCCGGCTGGAGGAGGGAATGAGCAGTTCTTC	CATSRDPAGGGNEQFF
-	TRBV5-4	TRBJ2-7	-	TGTGCCAGCAGCGGGGGCTACGAGCAGTACTTC	CASSGGYEQYF
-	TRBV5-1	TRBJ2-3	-	TGCGCCAGCAGCAAGGAACTTGGATTTACTAGCACAGATACGCAGTATTTT	CASSKELGFTSTDTQYF
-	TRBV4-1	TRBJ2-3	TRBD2	TGCGCCAGCAGCGCGACGAGTAGCGGGGCAACAGATACGCAGTATTTT	CASSATSSGATDTQYF
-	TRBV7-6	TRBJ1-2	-	TGTGCCAGCAGCCCGATTATGGGAACTTATGGCTACACCTTC	CASSPIMGTYGYTF
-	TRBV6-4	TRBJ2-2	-	TGTGCCTGCAACCAAACCCTGTCTTCGTTAAACACCGGGGAGCTGTTTTTT	CACNQTLSSLNTGELFF
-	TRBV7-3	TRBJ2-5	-	TGTGCCAGCAGCTTATTAGCGAACCAAGAGACCCAGTACTTC	CASSLLANQETQYF
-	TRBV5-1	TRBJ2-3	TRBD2	TGCGCCAGCAGAATAAGCGGGAGCGGCGGCACAGATACGCAGTATTTT	CASRISGSGGTDTQYF
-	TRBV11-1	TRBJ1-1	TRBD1	TGTGCCAGCAGCCCACAGGGGGCCACTGAAGCTTTCTTT	CASSPQGATEAFF
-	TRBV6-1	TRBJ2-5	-	TGTGCCAGCAGTGACGGGGCCCAGGAGGAGACCCAGTACTTC	CASSDGAQEETQYF
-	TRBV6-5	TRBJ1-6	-	TGTGCCAGCAGTAGGGACCCTAATTCACCCCTCCACTTT	CASSRDPNSPLHF
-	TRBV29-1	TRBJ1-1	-	TGCAGCGTTGAATCAGGGGCGCGGACTGAAGCTTTCTTT	CSVESGARTEAFF
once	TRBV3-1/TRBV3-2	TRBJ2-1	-	TGTGCCAGCAGCCTTAGCGGTCCCTCCTACAATGAGCAGTTCTTC	CASSLSGPSYNEQFF
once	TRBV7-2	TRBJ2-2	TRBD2	TGTGCCAGCAGCCTAAGCGGGGGCCGGACCGGGGAGCTGTTTTTT	CASSLSGGRTGELFF
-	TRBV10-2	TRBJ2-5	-	TGCGCCAGCAGTGAGTCCCTAGCGTATCAAGAGACCCAGTACTTC	CASSESLAYQETQYF
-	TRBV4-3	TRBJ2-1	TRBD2	TGCGCCAGCAGCCCCGGGACTAGCGTATACAATGAGCAGTTCTTC	CASSPGTSVYNEQFF
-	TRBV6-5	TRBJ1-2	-	TGTGCCAGCAGTTACGGACCTGTAGGCTACACCTTC	CASSYGPVGYTF
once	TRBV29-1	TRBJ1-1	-	TGCAGCGTCGGCGGTTTGAACACTGAAGCTTTCTTT	CSVGGLNTEAFF
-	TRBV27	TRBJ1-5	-	TGTGCCAGCAGACCGACAGAGCCGAGGGAGCCCCAGCATTTT	CASRPTEPREPQHF
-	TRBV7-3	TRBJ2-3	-	TGTGCCAGCAGCCAGACAGCGACAGATACGCAGTATTTT	CASSQTATDTQYF
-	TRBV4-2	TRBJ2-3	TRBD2	TGTGCCAGCAGCCAAGTATCTAGCGGGGGGTTTAGGGCCACAGATACGCAGTATTTT	CASSQVSSGGFRATDTQYF
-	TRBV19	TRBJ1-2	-	TGTGCCAGTAGCCCGGGACACGACTACTATGGCTACACCTTC	CASSPGHDYYGYTF
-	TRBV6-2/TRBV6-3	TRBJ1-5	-	TGTGCCAGCAGTTTGGTTTTTAGCAATCAGCCCCAGCATTTT	CASSLVFSNQPQHF
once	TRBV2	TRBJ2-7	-	TGTGCCACGAGCCAGGGACTCTCCTACGAGCAGTACTTC	CATSQGLSYEQYF
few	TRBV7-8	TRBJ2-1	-	TGTGCCAGCAGCTATCCGGGCTCTCACAACAATGAGCAGTTCTTC	CASSYPGSHNNEQFF
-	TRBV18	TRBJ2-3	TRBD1	TGTGCCAGCTCAACTAGGACAGGGGCAGATACGCAGTATTTT	CASSTRTGADTQYF
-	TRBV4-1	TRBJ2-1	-	TGCGCCAGCAGCCCAGTAGGACAGCTGAGAAACAATGAGCAGTTCTTC	CASSPVGQLRNNEQFF
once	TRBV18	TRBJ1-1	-	TGTGCCAGCTCAAACGGCAGGGACACTGAAGCTTTCTTT	CASSNGRDTEAFF
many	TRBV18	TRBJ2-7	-	TGTGCCAGCTCACCTAACGCCGCAAACTACGAGCAGTACTTC	CASSPNAANYEQYF
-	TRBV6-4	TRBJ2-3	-	TGTGCCAGCAGATCGTTACAGGGTGACACAGATACGCAGTATTTT	CASRSLQGDTDTQYF
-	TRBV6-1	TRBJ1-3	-	TGTGCCAGCAGTGAATCCCTTAACAGGGCTGGAAACACCATATATTTT	CASSESLNRAGNTIYF
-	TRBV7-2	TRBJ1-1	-	TGTGCCAGCAGCTTAGAGATTTGGAGACCGAACACTGAAGCTTTCTTT	CASSLEIWRPNTEAFF
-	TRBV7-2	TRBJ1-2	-	TGTGCCAGCAGCCCCTCGGGGGGAGGGGGTCTTCGTGGCTACACCTTC	CASSPSGGGGLRGYTF
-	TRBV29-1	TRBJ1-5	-	TGCAGCCCCAGTGTCTTGGACAGTAACAATCAGCCCCAGCATTTT	CSPSVLDSNNQPQHF
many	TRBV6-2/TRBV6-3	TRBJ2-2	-	TGTGCCAGCAGTCGCCGGGACTCGAACACCGGGGAGCTGTTTTTT	CASSRRDSNTGELFF
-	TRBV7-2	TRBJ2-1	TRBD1	TGTGCCAGCAGCCCCTGGACAGGGTTCGATGAGCAGTTCTTC	CASSPWTGFDEQFF
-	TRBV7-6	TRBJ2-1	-	TGTGCCAGCAGCTTCGGAGGGAGCTCCTACAATGAGCAGTTCTTC	CASSFGGSSYNEQFF
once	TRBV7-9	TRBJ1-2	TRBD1	TGTGCCAGCACCAGACGGGACAGGGGACGAGCTAACTATGGCTACACCTTC	CASTRRDRGRANYGYTF
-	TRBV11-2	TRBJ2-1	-	TGTGCCAGCAGCCCGGCGGGCTTCTCCTACAATGAGCAGTTCTTC	CASSPAGFSYNEQFF
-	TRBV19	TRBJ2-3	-	TGTGCCAGTAGTATAGATAGGTGGGGAGATACGCAGTATTTT	CASSIDRWGDTQYF
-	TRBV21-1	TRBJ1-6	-	TGTGCTAGCAGCACGGAAGAGGGGGGGAGCTCCTATAATTCACCCCTCCACTTT	CASSTEEGGSSYNSPLHF
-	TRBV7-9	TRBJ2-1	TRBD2	TGTGCCAGCACTACTAGCGGTGGTCGTAATGAGCAGTTCTTC	CASTTSGGRNEQFF
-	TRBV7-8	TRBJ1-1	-	TGTGCCAGCAGTCCGGATCTGAACACTGAAGCTTTCTTT	CASSPDLNTEAFF
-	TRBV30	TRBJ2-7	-	TGTGCCTGGAGTGTAGGAGACGAGCAGTACTTC	CAWSVGDEQYF
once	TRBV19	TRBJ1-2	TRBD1	TGTGCCAGTAGTATTCTACAGGGGAGTGGGAACTATGGCTACACCTTC	CASSILQGSGNYGYTF
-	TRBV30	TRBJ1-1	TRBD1	TGTGCCTGGAGTACGCCACTCGGACAGGTCACTGAAGCTTTCTTT	CAWSTPLGQVTEAFF
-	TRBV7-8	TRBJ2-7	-	TGTGCCACCCTATTTCGCCCAAGTGGGGAGGTGTACGAGCAGTACTTC	CATLFRPSGEVYEQYF
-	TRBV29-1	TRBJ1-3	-	TGCAGCGCCTTCAGGGGATCTGGAAACACCATATATTTT	CSAFRGSGNTIYF